This TCR beta chain was identified during a study of T cell repertoires in cytomegalovirus infection. On the study more broadly: Indications of both CMV infection and matching HLA type were provided by public TCR beta signatures.

The table lists this clonotype with a few counts. Its specificity is not known. Germline V gene data show CDR1 as SGHTA and CDR2 as FQGNSA. The CDR3 has 15 amino acids. The V end was cut by 5 bases, the J end by 3 bases, with 14 bases between. TCRdb used MiXCR to reprocess the reads, holding one entry per CDR3 protein. The sample shows 450,000 to 600,000 distinct CDR3 sequences, around a third of them seen only once. Study-wide points: Ex vivo, HLA-C-restricted CMV-specific TCR beta clonotypes prevailed over the rest of the response.

This receptor was taken from a human donor in good health (CMV status not recorded). Some clones in this sample may be carry-over from other donors' samples. The sequences come from cultured PBMCs, collected from culture after CMV antigen stimulation. V is TRBV7-2 and J is TRBJ2-1; D tentatively fits TRBD1 or TRBD2 (5 bases each). The CDR3 DNA reads TGTGCCAGCAGCCGTGGGACCGGGGACTACAATGAGCAGTTCTTC. The encoded protein is CASSRGTGDYNEQFF.